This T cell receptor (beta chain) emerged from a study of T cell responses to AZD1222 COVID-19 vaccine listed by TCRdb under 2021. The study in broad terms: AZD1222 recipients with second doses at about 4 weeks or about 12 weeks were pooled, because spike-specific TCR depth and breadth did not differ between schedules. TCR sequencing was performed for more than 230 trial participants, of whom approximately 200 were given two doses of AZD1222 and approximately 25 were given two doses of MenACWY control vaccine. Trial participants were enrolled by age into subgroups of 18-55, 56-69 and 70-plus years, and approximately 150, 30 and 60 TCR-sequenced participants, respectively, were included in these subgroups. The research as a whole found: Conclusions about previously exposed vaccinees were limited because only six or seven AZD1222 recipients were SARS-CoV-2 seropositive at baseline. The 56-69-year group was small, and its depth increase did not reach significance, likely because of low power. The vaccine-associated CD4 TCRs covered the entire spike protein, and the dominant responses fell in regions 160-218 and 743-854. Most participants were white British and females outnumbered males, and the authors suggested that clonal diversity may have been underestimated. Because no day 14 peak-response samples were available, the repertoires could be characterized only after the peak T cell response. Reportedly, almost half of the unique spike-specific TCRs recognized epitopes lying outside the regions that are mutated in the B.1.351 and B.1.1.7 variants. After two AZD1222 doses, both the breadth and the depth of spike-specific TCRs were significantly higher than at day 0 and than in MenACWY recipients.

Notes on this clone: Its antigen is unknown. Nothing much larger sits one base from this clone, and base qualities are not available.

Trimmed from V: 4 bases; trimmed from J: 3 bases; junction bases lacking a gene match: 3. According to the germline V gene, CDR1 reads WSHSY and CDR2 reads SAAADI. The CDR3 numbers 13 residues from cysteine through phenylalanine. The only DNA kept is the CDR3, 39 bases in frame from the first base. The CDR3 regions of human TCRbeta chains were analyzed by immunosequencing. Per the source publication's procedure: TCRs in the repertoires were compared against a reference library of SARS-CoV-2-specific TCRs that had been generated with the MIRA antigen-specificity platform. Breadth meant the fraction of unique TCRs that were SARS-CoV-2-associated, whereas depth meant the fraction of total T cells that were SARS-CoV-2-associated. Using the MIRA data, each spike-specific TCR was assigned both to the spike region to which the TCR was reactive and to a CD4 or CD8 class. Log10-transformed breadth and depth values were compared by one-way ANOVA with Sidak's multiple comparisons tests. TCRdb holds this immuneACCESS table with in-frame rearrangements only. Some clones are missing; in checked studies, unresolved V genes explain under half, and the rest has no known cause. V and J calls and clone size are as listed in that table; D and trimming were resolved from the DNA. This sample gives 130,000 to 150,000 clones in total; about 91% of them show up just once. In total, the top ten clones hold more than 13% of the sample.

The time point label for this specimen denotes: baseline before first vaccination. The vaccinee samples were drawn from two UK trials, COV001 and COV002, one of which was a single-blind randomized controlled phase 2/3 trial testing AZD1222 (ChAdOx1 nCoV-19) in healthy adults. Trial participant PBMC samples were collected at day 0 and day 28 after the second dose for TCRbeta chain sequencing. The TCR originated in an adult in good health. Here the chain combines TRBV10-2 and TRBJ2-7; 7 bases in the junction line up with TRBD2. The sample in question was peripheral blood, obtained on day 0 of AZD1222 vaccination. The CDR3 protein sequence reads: CASSGLAGYEQYF. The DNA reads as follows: TGCGCCAGCAGTGGACTAGCTGGCTACGAGCAGTACTTC.